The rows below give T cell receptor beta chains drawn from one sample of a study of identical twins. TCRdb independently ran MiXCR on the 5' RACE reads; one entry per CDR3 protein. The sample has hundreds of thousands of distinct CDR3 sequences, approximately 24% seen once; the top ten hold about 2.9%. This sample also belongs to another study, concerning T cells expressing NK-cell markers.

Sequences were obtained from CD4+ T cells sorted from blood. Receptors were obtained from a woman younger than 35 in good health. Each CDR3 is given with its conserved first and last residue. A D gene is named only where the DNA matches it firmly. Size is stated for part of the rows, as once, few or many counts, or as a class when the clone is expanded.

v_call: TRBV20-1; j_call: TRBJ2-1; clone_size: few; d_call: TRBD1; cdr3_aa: CSASLVTGGISFF; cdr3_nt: TGCAGTGCTAGCCTAGTTACAGGGGGGATTTCGTTCTTC
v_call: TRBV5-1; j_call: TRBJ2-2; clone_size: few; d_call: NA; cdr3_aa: CASRPVITGELFF; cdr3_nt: TGCGCCAGCAGACCGGTGATCACCGGGGAGCTGTTTTTT
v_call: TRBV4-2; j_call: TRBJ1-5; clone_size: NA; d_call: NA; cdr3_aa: CASSQGDRQPQHF; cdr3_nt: TGTGCCAGCAGCCAAGGGGACCGGCAGCCCCAGCATTTT
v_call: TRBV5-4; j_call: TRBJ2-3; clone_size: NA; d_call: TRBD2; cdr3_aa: CASSLASRAGARETQYF; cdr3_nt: TGTGCCAGCAGCTTGGCCTCGAGAGCGGGAGCGCGGGAGACGCAGTATTTT
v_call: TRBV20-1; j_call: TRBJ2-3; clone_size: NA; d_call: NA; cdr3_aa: CSARGGPLTDTQYF; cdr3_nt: TGCAGTGCTAGAGGGGGGCCCTTGACAGATACGCAGTATTTT
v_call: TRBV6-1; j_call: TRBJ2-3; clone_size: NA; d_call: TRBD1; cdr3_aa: CASRTGTTLPDTQYF; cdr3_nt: TGTGCCAGCAGGACAGGGACGACTCTCCCAGATACGCAGTATTTT
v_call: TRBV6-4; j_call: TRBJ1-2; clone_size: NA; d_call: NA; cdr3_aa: CASSESGLAGYTF; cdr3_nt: TGTGCCAGCAGTGAATCAGGGCTCGCTGGCTACACCTTC
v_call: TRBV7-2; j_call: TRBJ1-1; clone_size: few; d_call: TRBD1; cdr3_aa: CASSRQGAVNTEAFF; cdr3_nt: TGTGCCAGCAGCCGCCAGGGGGCGGTGAACACTGAAGCTTTCTTT
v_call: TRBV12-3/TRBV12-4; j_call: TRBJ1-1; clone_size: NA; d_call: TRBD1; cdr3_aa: CASRLTGGQTEAFF; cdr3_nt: TGTGCCAGCAGGCTAACAGGGGGCCAAACTGAAGCTTTCTTT
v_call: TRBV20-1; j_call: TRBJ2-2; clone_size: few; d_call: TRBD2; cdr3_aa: CSARDQGVSGRAKYSGELFF; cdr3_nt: TGCAGTGCTAGAGATCAGGGTGTTAGCGGGAGGGCCAAGTACTCCGGGGAGCTGTTTTTT
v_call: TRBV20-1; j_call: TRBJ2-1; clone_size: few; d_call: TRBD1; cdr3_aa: CSAYPGTGVNEQFF; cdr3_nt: TGCAGTGCTTATCCCGGGACAGGGGTTAATGAGCAGTTCTTC